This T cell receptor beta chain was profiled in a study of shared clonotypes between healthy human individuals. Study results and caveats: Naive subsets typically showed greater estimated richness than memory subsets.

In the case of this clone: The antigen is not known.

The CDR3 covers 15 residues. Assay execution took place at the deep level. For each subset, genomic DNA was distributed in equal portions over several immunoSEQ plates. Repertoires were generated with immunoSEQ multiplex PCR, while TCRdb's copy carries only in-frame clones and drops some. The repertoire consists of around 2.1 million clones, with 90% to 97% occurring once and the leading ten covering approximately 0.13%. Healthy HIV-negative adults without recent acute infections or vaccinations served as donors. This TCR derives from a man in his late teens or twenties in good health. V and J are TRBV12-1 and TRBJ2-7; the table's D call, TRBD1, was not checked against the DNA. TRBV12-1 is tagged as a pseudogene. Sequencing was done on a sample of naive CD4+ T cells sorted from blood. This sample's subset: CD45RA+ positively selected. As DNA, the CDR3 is TGTGCCAGCAGCAACGGACAGATGAGCTCCTACGAGCAGTACTTC. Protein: CASSNGQMSSYEQYF.